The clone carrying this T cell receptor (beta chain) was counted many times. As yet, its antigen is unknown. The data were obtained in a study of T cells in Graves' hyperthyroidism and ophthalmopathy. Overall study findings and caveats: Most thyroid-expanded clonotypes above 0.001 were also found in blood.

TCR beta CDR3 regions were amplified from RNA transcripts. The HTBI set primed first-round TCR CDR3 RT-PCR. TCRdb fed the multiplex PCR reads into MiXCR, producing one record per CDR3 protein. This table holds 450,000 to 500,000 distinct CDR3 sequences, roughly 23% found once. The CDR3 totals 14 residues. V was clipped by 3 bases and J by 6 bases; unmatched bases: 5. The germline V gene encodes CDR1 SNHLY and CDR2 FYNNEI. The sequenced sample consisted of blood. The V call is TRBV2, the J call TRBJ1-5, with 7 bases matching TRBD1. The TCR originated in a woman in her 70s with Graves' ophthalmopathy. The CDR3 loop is CASSEASGGQPQHF. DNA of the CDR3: TGTGCCAGCAGTGAGGCGTCAGGGGGTCAGCCCCAGCATTTT.